Sequencing of this TCR beta chain was carried out in a study of sequential checkpoint blockade in melanoma. Treatment specified: randomized to nivolumab then ipilimumab (arm A) or the reverse (arm B). PBMC sorting kept live CD3+CD8+ cells without CD19 or CD56. The sample holds a few counts of this clone. This CDR3 is built from 15 residues. Per germline, CDR1 MGHRA and CDR2 YSYEKL. The germline V and J ends were trimmed by 1 base and 4 bases, with 10 bases remaining between them. Generated by immunoSEQ multiplex PCR, the TCRdb table keeps only in-frame clones and is missing some. This sample has about 13,000 clones, with around 77% found just once.

This material consisted of CD8+ T cells sorted from blood (inferred from file names), taken from a patient given nivolumab and ipilimumab in sequence. The clonotype comes from a human patient with melanoma. Some clones in this sample may be carry-over from other donors' samples. The chain recombines TRBV4-1 with TRBJ2-2; D not certain. The CDR3 bases are TGCGCCAGCAGCCAAGGTCGTAGTCTCACCGGGGAGCTGTTTTTT. Its protein product is CASSQGRSLTGELFF.